The T cell receptor (beta chain) under discussion was sequenced for a study of shared clonotypes between healthy human individuals. Some clones are missing from TCRdb's copy, which holds only in-frame ones; the method was immunoSEQ multiplex PCR. The sample records around 1.9 million clones, roughly 91% being singletons. This CDR3 comprises 16 residues. V lost 0 bases, J lost 9 bases, and 19 bases lay in between. Germline V gene data show CDR1 as SGDLS and CDR2 as YYNGEE. The naive CD8 fraction comprised CD45RO-negative cells positively selected for CCR7 and excluded terminally differentiated effector memory CD45RA+ cells.

The chain couples TRBV9 to TRBJ2-1, with D possibly TRBD1 on 5 matching bases. The specimen was naive CD8+ T cells from PBMCs. The origin of this receptor is a man aged 18 to 29 in good health. Some clones in this sample may be carry-over from other donors' samples. The CDR3 bases are TGTGCCAGCAGCGTAGAAGGGGTAACAGCCCTCAGTGAGCAGTTCTTC. Protein sequence: CASSVEGVTALSEQFF.